This TCR beta chain was found in a study of CD4 T cells in relation to SARS-CoV-2 and coronaviruses. Comment on this clone: Its antigen remains unknown.

The CDR3 is made up of 16 amino acids. Germline V lookup: CDR1 MNHEY, CDR2 SVGAGI. With 0 bases removed from V and 2 bases from J, the gap between germline ends came to 8 bases. TCRdb keeps only in-frame clones here, not all; method: immunoSEQ multiplex PCR. This table holds around 34,000 clones, around 74% found once. Material: memory CD4+ T cells from PBMCs, cultured in vitro. The chain combines TRBV6-5 with TRBJ2-6; D is uncertain. The sequence was obtained from an adult with COVID-19. CDR3 DNA: TGTGCCAGCAGTTACTCGCCCGCCCCTGGGGCCAACGTCCTGACTTTC. Protein sequence: CASSYSPAPGANVLTF.